This entry concerns a single TCR beta chain. The germline CDR1 and CDR2 sequences are SGDLS and YYNGEE. The CDR3 extends over 15 amino acids. V shed 0 bases, J shed 4 bases, and the junction held 4 bases outside the gene matches. Under the authors' procedure: Reference gene primers were amplified, and this amplification served to estimate nucleated cell counts. The repertoire was sequenced with immunoSEQ multiplex PCR; TCRdb's copy has only in-frame clones and lacks some. V and J calls and clone size are given by that table; D and trimming were obtained from the DNA. Counted here are roughly 190,000 clones, roughly nine tenths occurring once; the ten biggest clones make up roughly 9.7%. The entry originates in a study of blood T cell repertoires in COVID-19. At the level of the study: Spain, Italy and the United States supplied samples that represented acute and convalescent COVID-19. PBMCs, B-cell-depleted T cells, or T cells were the source of the cDNA or gDNA that made up the material.

The origin of this receptor is a woman in her fifties or sixties with COVID-19, enrolled during active disease. What was sequenced was peripheral blood. The V and J genes are TRBV9 and TRBJ2-1, with 7 bases identical to TRBD1. DNA for the CDR3: TGTGCCAGCAGCGTAGATGGACAGGAGTACAATGAGCAGTTCTTC. Encoded protein: CASSVDGQEYNEQFF.